These T cell receptor beta chains were read from a single sample in a study of T cell changes during pregnancy in multiple sclerosis. TCRdb keeps only in-frame clones here, not all; method: immunoSEQ multiplex PCR. The repertoire holds roughly 65,000 clones, with around nine tenths as singletons. The input for sequencing was peripheral blood, taken in the third trimester of pregnancy. All receptors come from a female donor in good health, enrolled as a control in a pregnancy study. Each CDR3 is given with its conserved first and last residue. A D gene is named only where the DNA matches it firmly. Clone size is stated in some rows and not others, as once, few, many or a class when expanded.

CASPGSAETQYF,TGTGCCAGCCCAGGGTCGGCAGAGACCCAGTACTTC,once,TRBJ2-5,-,TRBV6-4
CASSADRDANYGYTF,TGTGCCAGCAGCGCTGACAGAGACGCTAACTATGGCTACACCTTC,-,TRBJ1-2,-,TRBV7-9
CASSYGSGTGGGEQYF,TGTGCCAGCAGTTACGGTTCCGGGACAGGGGGCGGCGAGCAGTACTTC,-,TRBJ2-7,TRBD1,TRBV6-5
CASQAGAVGDTQYF,TGTGCCTCTCAAGCGGGGGCCGTCGGAGATACGCAGTATTTT,-,TRBJ2-3,TRBD2,TRBV30
CASSQVSRVTEAFF,TGTGCCAGCAGCCAAGTGTCCCGGGTCACTGAAGCTTTCTTT,-,TRBJ1-1,-,TRBV4-2
CATRPGYTGELFF,TGTGCCACTCGGCCGGGGTACACCGGGGAGCTGTTTTTT,-,TRBJ2-2,-,TRBV6-5
CAISDAKKLFF,TGTGCCATCAGTGACGCGAAAAAACTGTTTTTT,-,TRBJ1-4,-,TRBV10-3
CASLRTGGSGELFF,TGTGCCAGCCTCAGGACAGGGGGCTCCGGGGAGCTGTTTTTT,once,TRBJ2-2,TRBD1,TRBV27
CASSLGAGASYNEQFF,TGCGCCAGCAGCTTGGGGGCGGGGGCCTCCTACAATGAGCAGTTCTTC,-,TRBJ2-1,-,TRBV5-1
CAISEAGTGPNEQYF,TGTGCCATCAGTGAGGCAGGGACAGGCCCCAACGAGCAGTACTTC,-,TRBJ2-7,TRBD1,TRBV10-3
CASSLEDSSLYGYTF,TGTGCCAGCAGCTTAGAGGACTCGAGTCTGTATGGCTACACCTTC,-,TRBJ1-2,-,TRBV7-9
CAISALGQGLEPQHF,TGTGCCATCAGCGCTCTGGGACAGGGTTTGGAGCCCCAGCATTTT,-,TRBJ1-5,TRBD1,TRBV10-3
CASSLARGQGSSYNSPLHF,TGTGCCAGCAGCTTGGCCCGGGGACAGGGGAGCTCCTATAATTCACCCCTCCACTTT,-,TRBJ1-6,TRBD1,TRBV5-4
CASSFSAKETQYF,TGTGCCAGCAGCTTTAGCGCTAAAGAGACCCAGTACTTC,-,TRBJ2-5,-,TRBV11-3
CASSRTGTGDQPQHF,TGTGCCAGCTCACGCACGGGGACAGGGGATCAGCCCCAGCATTTT,few,TRBJ1-5,TRBD1,TRBV18
CASSLAPEGYYGYTF,TGTGCCAGCAGCTTAGCCCCGGAGGGTTACTATGGCTACACCTTC,-,TRBJ1-2,-,TRBV5-4
CASSASGTYNSPLHF,TGCGCCAGCAGCGCCTCCGGGACTTATAATTCACCCCTCCACTTT,few,TRBJ1-6,-,TRBV5-1
CASSLFWDRTNEKLFF,TGTGCCAGCAGCTTATTTTGGGACAGAACTAATGAAAAACTGTTTTTT,-,TRBJ1-4,TRBD1,TRBV5-6
CASSERWGQGAARTEAFF,TGTGCCAGCAGTGAACGATGGGGACAGGGGGCAGCGAGGACTGAAGCTTTCTTT,-,TRBJ1-1,TRBD1,TRBV6-1
CASSFRGITEAFF,TGTGCCAGCAGCTTTAGGGGAATCACTGAAGCTTTCTTT,-,TRBJ1-1,-,TRBV7-3
CASRNPRTGEKLFF,TGTGCCAGCAGGAACCCCCGTACAGGGGAAAAACTGTTTTTT,once,TRBJ1-4,-,TRBV2
CASRDRDRTEAFF,TGTGCCAGCCGGGACAGGGATCGGACTGAAGCTTTCTTT,-,TRBJ1-1,TRBD1,TRBV28
CASSQDSQTQYF,TGTGCCAGCAGCCAAGACTCACAAACCCAGTACTTC,-,TRBJ2-5,-,TRBV14
CASSLVDIRQETQYF,TGTGCCAGCAGCTTAGTGGACATTCGGCAAGAGACCCAGTACTTC,-,TRBJ2-5,-,TRBV7-6
CASSSGQLNTEAFF,TGTGCCAGCAGCTCCGGACAGTTGAACACTGAAGCTTTCTTT,few,TRBJ1-1,-,TRBV5-6
CASRGQASEKLFF,TGCGCCAGCAGGGGACAGGCGAGTGAAAAACTGTTTTTT,-,TRBJ1-4,TRBD1,TRBV10-2
CASSFGRQAFF,TGTGCCAGCAGCTTCGGCAGGCAAGCTTTCTTT,-,TRBJ1-1,-,TRBV11-2
CASSRVSGDEDGNTIYF,TGTGCCAGCAGCCGGGTGTCAGGGGACGAAGATGGAAACACCATATATTTT,-,TRBJ1-3,-,TRBV4-2
CASSLTGQGGNGELFF,TGTGCCAGCAGTTTAACCGGACAGGGGGGGAACGGGGAGCTGTTTTTT,-,TRBJ2-2,TRBD1,TRBV27
CAWSVRAGNSYNSPLHF,TGTGCCTGGAGTGTACGGGCCGGGAACTCCTATAATTCACCCCTCCACTTT,-,TRBJ1-6,-,TRBV30
CASSEAGLYNEQFF,TGTGCCAGCAGTGAAGCGGGACTGTACAATGAGCAGTTCTTC,-,TRBJ2-1,TRBD2,TRBV27
CASTEDRLNTEAFF,TGTGCCAGCACCGAGGACAGGTTGAACACTGAAGCTTTCTTT,-,TRBJ1-1,TRBD1,TRBV5-6
CASSLGSGGGETQYF,TGCGCCAGCAGCTTGGGGTCGGGGGGAGGAGAGACCCAGTACTTC,-,TRBJ2-5,TRBD2,TRBV5-1
CASSYGVFNTEAFF,TGTGCCAGCAGTTACGGGGTCTTTAACACTGAAGCTTTCTTT,-,TRBJ1-1,-,TRBV27
CASRQGPNQPQHF,TGTGCCAGCAGACAGGGACCTAATCAGCCCCAGCATTTT,once,TRBJ1-5,-,TRBV6-5
CASRQGMGETQYF,TGTGCCAGCCGACAGGGAATGGGAGAGACCCAGTACTTC,once,TRBJ2-5,TRBD1,TRBV18
CASSPSDEQYF,TGTGCCAGCTCACCGAGCGACGAGCAGTACTTC,-,TRBJ2-7,-,TRBV18
CASSLGQRSGELFF,TGTGCCAGCAGCTTGGGACAACGTTCCGGGGAGCTGTTTTTT,-,TRBJ2-2,-,TRBV7-3
CASSLQGRVAADTQYF,TGTGCCAGCAGCTTACAAGGGAGAGTAGCCGCAGATACGCAGTATTTT,-,TRBJ2-3,-,TRBV7-3
CASTTGQGLPYGYTF,TGTGCCAGCACCACCGGACAGGGCCTCCCCTATGGCTACACCTTC,-,TRBJ1-2,TRBD1,TRBV19